This is a list of T cell receptor beta chains from one sample in a study of CD8+ T cells in alopecia areata. Only in-frame clones appear in the TCRdb table, and some are missing; sequencing was by immunoSEQ multiplex PCR. Seen here are over 150,000 clones, 60% observed once, and the top ten hold 0.69%. Here the sequenced sample was CD4+ T cells sorted from blood, taken at week 4, from a patient treated with tofacitinib. The receptors come from a human donor with alopecia areata. Each CDR3 is given with its conserved first and last residue. D genes are given only for firm matches. Clone size is given for some rows only: seen once, a few or many times, or a class if the clone is expanded.

TRBJ2-5,-,-,TRBV29-1,CSAGQETQYF,TGCAGCGCTGGGCAAGAGACCCAGTACTTC
TRBJ2-7,-,-,TRBV29-1,CSFRTYRGEQYF,TGCAGCTTCCGGACCTACCGCGGCGAGCAGTACTTC
TRBJ2-3,-,-,TRBV2,CATQGTGESGPQYF,TGTGCCACCCAAGGGACGGGAGAGTCCGGTCCGCAGTATTTT
TRBJ2-5,-,-,TRBV7-2,CASSFVNQETQYF,TGTGCCAGCAGCTTTGTCAACCAAGAGACCCAGTACTTC
TRBJ1-1,TRBD1,-,TRBV29-1,CSVRDRGMNTEAFF,TGCAGCGTTCGCGACAGGGGGATGAACACTGAAGCTTTCTTT
TRBJ1-2,-,-,TRBV6-6,CASSYAGGNYGYTF,TGTGCCAGCAGTTACGCTGGCGGGAACTATGGCTACACCTTC
TRBJ2-1,-,-,TRBV7-2,CASSSLPYNEQFF,TGTGCCAGCAGCTCCCTCCCCTACAATGAGCAGTTCTTC
TRBJ1-2,-,-,TRBV6-6,CASNTGEGGYTF,TGTGCCAGCAATACGGGGGAGGGAGGCTACACCTTC
TRBJ2-5,-,-,TRBV29-1,CSPLVWETQYF,TGCAGCCCGCTGGTATGGGAGACCCAGTACTTC
TRBJ2-3,-,-,TRBV29-1,CSVLAFRPSTDTQYF,TGCAGCGTCCTAGCTTTTCGACCTAGCACAGATACGCAGTATTTT
TRBJ2-5,TRBD2,-,TRBV5-1,CASSLALSGGPQETQYF,TGCGCCAGCAGCTTGGCCTTAAGCGGGGGTCCCCAAGAGACCCAGTACTTC
TRBJ2-1,TRBD2,-,TRBV11-1,CASSQRLAGDNEQFF,TGTGCCAGCAGCCAGAGACTAGCGGGAGACAATGAGCAGTTCTTC
TRBJ2-3,-,few,TRBV7-2,CASSLFGRGISDTQYF,TGTGCCAGCAGCTTATTCGGTCGAGGGATCTCAGATACGCAGTATTTT
TRBJ1-1,-,few,TRBV12-5,CASKGLNTEAFF,TGTGCTAGTAAGGGGTTGAACACTGAAGCTTTCTTT
TRBJ2-2,-,-,TRBV7-9,CASSLDQSGTGELFF,TGTGCCAGCAGCTTAGACCAGTCGGGCACCGGGGAGCTGTTTTTT
TRBJ2-7,TRBD2,-,TRBV11-2,CASSLVGTNPYEQYF,TGTGCCAGCAGCTTAGTAGGGACTAATCCCTACGAGCAGTACTTC
TRBJ2-2,-,-,TRBV6-1,CASSEAGGDTGELFF,TGTGCCAGCAGTGAAGCTGGAGGGGACACCGGGGAGCTGTTTTTT
TRBJ2-1,-,-,TRBV7-2,CASSFENSYNEQFF,TGTGCCAGCAGCTTTGAGAACTCCTACAATGAGCAGTTCTTC
TRBJ2-6,TRBD1,-,TRBV30,CAWSRGGTGTGANVLTF,TGTGCCTGGAGCCGAGGCGGGACAGGGACTGGGGCCAACGTCCTGACTTTC
TRBJ2-3,TRBD2,-,TRBV5-1,CASSFGTSGSSDTQYF,TGCGCCAGCAGCTTCGGGACTAGCGGGAGTTCAGATACGCAGTATTTT
TRBJ2-1,TRBD2,-,TRBV7-2,CASSLGGTSGGGEQFF,TGTGCCAGCAGCTTAGGCGGGACTAGCGGAGGGGGGGAGCAGTTCTTC
TRBJ2-1,-,-,TRBV29-1,CSVETGTPYNEQFF,TGCAGCGTTGAAACCGGGACCCCATACAATGAGCAGTTCTTC
TRBJ2-1,-,few,TRBV6-1,CASSEFSTGNEQFF,TGTGCCAGCAGTGAATTCTCCACGGGCAATGAGCAGTTCTTC
TRBJ1-2,TRBD1,-,TRBV19,CASSTAGGATPNGYTF,TGTGCCAGTAGTACAGCAGGGGGCGCGACCCCGAATGGCTACACCTTC
TRBJ2-7,-,-,TRBV6-5,CASQSSYEQYF,TGTGCCAGTCAAAGCTCCTACGAGCAGTACTTC
TRBJ1-1,TRBD1,-,TRBV4-2,CASSQVRTGARETEAFF,TGTGCCAGCAGCCAAGTGAGGACAGGGGCCCGGGAGACTGAAGCTTTCTTT
TRBJ2-7,-,few,TRBV7-2,CASSPGPPTKQYF,TGTGCCAGCAGCCCCGGCCCCCCTACGAAGCAGTACTTC
TRBJ1-5,-,-,TRBV27,CASSPWTVYSNQPQHF,TGTGCCAGCAGTCCCTGGACAGTCTATAGCAATCAGCCCCAGCATTTT
TRBJ2-3,-,few,TRBV29-1,CSQGPDTQYF,TGCAGCCAAGGGCCAGATACGCAGTATTTT
TRBJ1-2,-,-,TRBV30,CAWSSGWSGYTF,TGTGCCTGGAGTTCTGGGTGGAGCGGCTACACCTTC
TRBJ2-7,TRBD2,-,TRBV30,CAWSAYRTSGRSYEQYF,TGTGCCTGGAGTGCCTACCGGACTAGCGGGAGGTCCTACGAGCAGTACTTC
TRBJ2-6,-,-,TRBV30,CAWSVGHLRWANVLTF,TGTGCCTGGAGTGTAGGACACCTAAGGTGGGCCAACGTCCTGACTTTC
TRBJ1-3,-,-,TRBV25-1,CASSEMGETGNTIYF,TGTGCCAGCAGTGAGATGGGGGAAACTGGAAACACCATATATTTT
TRBJ2-1,-,few,TRBV29-1,CSPQLVQRGNEQFF,TGCAGCCCCCAACTAGTCCAGAGGGGCAATGAGCAGTTCTTC
TRBJ2-5,-,-,TRBV5-6,CASSFLSTTETQYF,TGTGCCAGCAGCTTTTTGTCGACTACGGAGACCCAGTACTTC
TRBJ2-3,TRBD2,-,TRBV25-1,CAILLAEGTDTQYF,TGTGCCATCCTACTAGCGGAGGGCACAGATACGCAGTATTTT
TRBJ2-5,-,-,TRBV29-1,CSVVGQGRETQYF,TGCAGCGTTGTTGGGCAGGGGAGGGAGACCCAGTACTTC
TRBJ2-2,-,-,TRBV30,CASAGTGELFF,TGTGCCTCGGCCGGGACCGGGGAGCTGTTTTTT
TRBJ1-3,TRBD1,-,TRBV9,CASSVGIPGTGGNTIYF,TGTGCCAGCAGCGTAGGAATACCCGGGACAGGTGGAAACACCATATATTTT
TRBJ2-5,-,-,TRBV7-8,CASSLSGSGAGTETQYF,TGTGCCAGCAGCTTATCAGGGTCGGGAGCCGGCACCGAGACCCAGTACTTC
TRBJ2-3,TRBD1,-,TRBV2,CASSLLGQGLPDTQYF,TGTGCCAGCAGTCTTCTCGGACAGGGACTGCCAGATACGCAGTATTTT
TRBJ2-3,-,few,TRBV23-1,CASSPLRVRTQYF,TGCGCCAGCAGTCCCCTCCGCGTCCGTACGCAGTATTTT
TRBJ1-3,-,few,TRBV10-3,CAISEIGNTIYF,TGTGCCATCAGCGAAATTGGAAACACCATATATTTT
TRBJ2-3,TRBD2,-,TRBV29-1,CSTRILAATDTQYF,TGCAGCACAAGAATACTAGCGGCAACAGATACGCAGTATTTT